The 6 T cell receptor beta chains in this list originate from one sample, sequenced in a study of blood T cell repertoires in COVID-19. Data came from immunoSEQ multiplex PCR; TCRdb stores just in-frame clones and leaves some out. The sample lists some 110,000 clones, roughly 79% occurring once. Sequencing used peripheral blood. Receptor source: a man in his sixties or seventies with active or convalescent COVID-19.

The CDR3 here is CASTPDRAVGELFF. The CDR3 DNA sequence: TGTGCCAGCACCCCCGACAGGGCGGTCGGGGAGCTGTTTTTT. V and J are TRBV5-4 and TRBJ2-2, with 7 nucleotides matching TRBD1. V lost 6 bases to trimming and J lost 7 bases; unmatched junction nucleotides: 9. The germline V gene has CDR1 SGHNT and CDR2 YYREEE (reference sequence). CDR3 length equals 14 residues.

The J gene is TRBJ2-5, the V gene TRBV5-1; TRBD2 is a possible D gene (7 bases). The V gene's germline CDR1 is SGHRS and CDR2 YFSETQ. CDR3 length: 14 amino acids. With 4 bases removed from V and 5 bases from J, the gap between germline ends came to 15 bases. CDR3 in DNA: TGCGCCAGCAGCCCTGAGGGGGGGCATGAGACCCAGTACTTC. This encodes CASSPEGGHETQYF.

This sequence joins TRBV27 and TRBJ1-1, with D possibly matching TRBD1 (5 bases). This CDR3 region has 12 residues. Per germline, CDR1 MNHEY and CDR2 SMNVEV (reference sequence). V dropped 1 base and J dropped 7 bases, with 7 bases sitting between them. The CDR3 DNA reads TGTGCCAGCAGTTTATTTCAGGGTGAAGCTTTCTTT. This gives the protein CASSLFQGEAFF.

This chain links TRBV4-1 with TRBJ1-5; D might be TRBD1 (5 bases). The CDR3 consists of 15 residues. V lost 6 bases, J lost 4 bases, and 16 bases lay in between. CDR1 and CDR2 (germline): MGHRA, YSYEKL. The CDR3 DNA is TGCGCCAGCAGTCGAGCCCAGGGAAGTAATCAGCCCCAGCATTTT. As protein: CASSRAQGSNQPQHF.

The chain recombines TRBV3-1 (or the pseudogene TRBV3-2) with TRBJ1-5, with D possibly TRBD1 on 6 matching bases. The germline gives CDR1 LGHDT, CDR2 YNNKEL (reference sequence). Trimming took 0 bases from V and 1 from J, leaving 13 bases between them. This CDR3 has 17 amino acids. The CDR3 spells CASSQDSQGQSNQPQHF. CDR3 DNA: TGTGCCAGCAGCCAAGATTCCCAGGGGCAGAGCAATCAGCCCCAGCATTTT.

The chain recombines TRBV2 with TRBJ1-2; D is undetermined. CDR3 size: 14 residues. V lost 1 base and J 4 bases, leaving 10 bases between the germline ends. Germline loops: CDR1 SNHLY, CDR2 FYNNEI. DNA of the CDR3: TGTGCCAGCAGTGAAGAACGGAGCATCTATGGCTACACCTTC. This sequence encodes CASSEERSIYGYTF.